The T cell receptor (beta chain) under discussion was sequenced for a study of CD8 T cells in Susac syndrome. After extraction with the RNeasy kit, about 0.5 to 1 ug of the RNA was reverse transcribed using random hexamers. TCRdb reprocessed the immunoSEQ multiplex PCR reads via MiXCR and lists one record per CDR3 protein. The sample contains 90,000 to 110,000 distinct CDR3 sequences, roughly 95% of which appear only once. Negative isolation yielded CD8+ and CD4+ T cells; FACS enriched TEMRA cells. CDR1 is MDHEN and CDR2 is SYDVKM in the germline V gene. With 1 base removed from V and 2 bases from J, the gap between germline ends came to 6 bases. CDR3 length: 15 residues.

The receptor was isolated from a human donor in good health. The V gene is TRBV28, the J gene TRBJ2-6; weak D call: TRBD1 (6 bases). Material: CD4+ T cells from PBMCs. The CDR3 region has the DNA TGTGCCAGCAGTTTATCAGGGGCTGGGGCCAACGTCCTGACTTTC. Its protein product is CASSLSGAGANVLTF.